This T cell receptor beta chain was captured by sequencing in a study of cytomegalovirus exposure and HLA in healthy donors. Overall study findings and caveats: A few chains linked to CMV were shown in vitro to be specific for CMV antigens.

The CDR3 sequence is 13 residues long. The V end lost 5 bases, the J end lost 2 bases, and 12 bases lay between the germline ends. The germline V gene has CDR1 SQVTM and CDR2 ANQGSEA. Primers included in the PCR were 60 Vbeta and 13 Jbeta primers. TCRdb keeps only in-frame clones here, not all; method: immunoSEQ multiplex PCR. The sample contains roughly 110,000 clones, 70% to 80% of which appear only once. Ten or more counts support this clone. What it binds is unknown. Sequenced input: PBMCs. The chain carries TRBV29-1 and TRBJ1-1, with a weak D call TRBD1 (5 bases). This receptor was identified in a female donor in good health and CMV-seronegative. The CDR3 DNA reads TGCAGCGTTCAATCCGGGACTAACACTGAAGCTTTCTTT. Amino acid sequence: CSVQSGTNTEAFF.